This is a list of T cell receptor beta chains from one sample in a study of blood T cell repertoires in COVID-19. Data came from immunoSEQ multiplex PCR; TCRdb stores just in-frame clones and leaves some out. The sample lists a few hundred thousand clones; about 88% were seen once. Sequencing was carried out using peripheral blood. Source of these receptors: a woman in her fifties or sixties with acute or convalescent COVID-19. CDR3s include the opening cysteine and the closing phenylalanine or tryptophan. The order of the fields is clone size, V gene, D gene, J gene, CDR3 DNA, CDR3 protein. The D gene is left open where the match is weak. Size is omitted from some rows. Given values are once, few, many or a class for expanded clones.

NA	TRBV5-1	NA	TRBJ1-6	TGCGCCAGCAGCTTAGGGGGGGCTGATTCACCCCTCCACTTT	CASSLGGADSPLHF
NA	TRBV5-4	NA	TRBJ2-5	TGTGCCAGCAGCTTAGACGGGAACCCCCAAGAGACCCAGTACTTC	CASSLDGNPQETQYF
NA	TRBV15	TRBD1	TRBJ1-1	TGTGCCACCAGCAGTGGCCCGGACAGGGGACCTGAAGCTTTCTTT	CATSSGPDRGPEAFF
NA	TRBV6-2/TRBV6-3	NA	TRBJ1-2	TGTGCCAGCAGTTACTCGGCGGGGGCGCTGGATGGCTACACCTTC	CASSYSAGALDGYTF
NA	TRBV2	TRBD1	TRBJ2-7	TGTGCCAGCAGTGGGACAGGGGGCATCGAGCAGTACTTC	CASSGTGGIEQYF
NA	TRBV2	NA	TRBJ2-5	TGTGCCGGCGGCTACCAAGAGACCCAGTACTTC	CAGGYQETQYF
NA	TRBV9	NA	TRBJ2-1	TGTGCCAGCAGCCGGGGCAATGAGCAGTTCTTC	CASSRGNEQFF
NA	TRBV9	TRBD1	TRBJ2-2	TGTGCCAGCAGCGGGGGACAGGGGATCACCGGGGAGCTGTTTTTT	CASSGGQGITGELFF
once	TRBV9	NA	TRBJ2-3	TGTGCCAGCAGCGTAGCGGGGGTCGGCACAGATACGCAGTATTTT	CASSVAGVGTDTQYF
NA	TRBV7-3	TRBD2	TRBJ2-1	TGTGCCAGCAGCTTTGGGAGTAGCGGGAGACACGAGCAGTTCTTC	CASSFGSSGRHEQFF
once	TRBV7-9	NA	TRBJ1-1	TGTGCCAGCAGCTTAGAAGTGAGCGTTTGGACAACTAACACTGAAGCTTTCTTT	CASSLEVSVWTTNTEAFF
NA	TRBV28	TRBD2	TRBJ2-1	TGTGCCAGCAGTTTTCCGACCCGCGGGAGCAATGAGCAGTTCTTC	CASSFPTRGSNEQFF
few	TRBV5-5	NA	TRBJ2-5	TGTGCCAGCAGCTTGGTCACAGGGAAGGAGACCCAGTACTTC	CASSLVTGKETQYF
NA	TRBV7-8	TRBD2	TRBJ2-7	TGTGCCAGCACTAGCGGCAACTCCTACGAGCAGTACTTC	CASTSGNSYEQYF
NA	TRBV7-8	NA	TRBJ1-5	TGTGCCAGCAGCTACGGCGGTAGCAATCAGCCCCAGCATTTT	CASSYGGSNQPQHF
NA	TRBV28	NA	TRBJ2-1	TGTGCCAGCAGTCGCGCTGCCCAGGTCAATGAGCAGTTCTTC	CASSRAAQVNEQFF
few	TRBV24-1	TRBD2	TRBJ2-2	TGTGCCACCAGTGACACTGCTTATGGCGGGGGAAGAACCGGGGAGCTGTTTTTT	CATSDTAYGGGRTGELFF
NA	TRBV5-1	TRBD2	TRBJ2-1	TGCGCCAGCAGCTCCCCTACTAGCGGGATCGACAATGAGCAGTTCTTC	CASSSPTSGIDNEQFF
NA	TRBV27	NA	TRBJ2-2	TGTGCCAGCAGTTCTGGGGGCGGGACCGGGGAGCTGTTTTTT	CASSSGGGTGELFF